A selection of T cell receptor beta chains follows, all from one sample in a study of blood T cell repertoires in COVID-19. The repertoire was sequenced with immunoSEQ multiplex PCR; TCRdb's copy has only in-frame clones and lacks some. The data show 250,000 to 300,000 clones, roughly 87% seen once. Material: peripheral blood. The receptor source for this set is a woman in her 50s who had recovered from COVID-19. CDR3s include the opening cysteine and the closing phenylalanine or tryptophan. The order of the fields is J gene, V gene, D gene, clone size, CDR3 DNA, CDR3 protein. A D gene is named only where the DNA matches it firmly. Size values are once, few and many counts, or a class for expanded clones, and some rows have none.

>TRBJ1-1|TRBV7-8|-|-
TGTGCCAGCAGCTTGCAGGGGAACCAAATGAACACTGAAGCTTTCTTT
CASSLQGNQMNTEAFF
>TRBJ2-5|TRBV18|TRBD2|few
TGTGCCAGCTCATCGAGGACTAGCGACGAGACCCAGTACTTC
CASSSRTSDETQYF
>TRBJ1-5|TRBV19|TRBD1|-
TGTGCCAGTAGTGTACCTCGGGACAGGGCACAGCCCCAGCATTTT
CASSVPRDRAQPQHF
>TRBJ1-2|TRBV6-6|TRBD1|-
TGTGCCAGCGAGACAGGGGGTGACTATGGCTACACCTTC
CASETGGDYGYTF
>TRBJ1-1|TRBV12-3/TRBV12-4|-|-
TGTGCCAGCAGTTATCAATTGAACACTGAAGCTTTCTTT
CASSYQLNTEAFF
>TRBJ1-5|TRBV5-6|-|few
TGTGCCAGCAGCTTGGGAGGTCACCCTAATCAGCCCCAGCATTTT
CASSLGGHPNQPQHF
>TRBJ1-5|TRBV6-5|TRBD1|-
TGTGCCAGCAGTCTGGGACAGGGTAATCAGCCCCAGCATTTT
CASSLGQGNQPQHF
>TRBJ1-2|TRBV6-1|-|-
TGTGCCAGCAGTTATCCGGCAGGGTTCTATGGCTACACCTTC
CASSYPAGFYGYTF
>TRBJ1-4|TRBV4-1|TRBD1|-
TGCGCCAGCAGCCGCAGTCCCGGGACAGGGCGGGCTAATGAAAAACTGTTTTTT
CASSRSPGTGRANEKLFF
>TRBJ1-2|TRBV5-4|TRBD1|-
TGTGCCAGCAGCCCGGACAGGGTTCATGGCTACACCTTC
CASSPDRVHGYTF
>TRBJ2-1|TRBV5-1|-|-
TGCGCCAGCAGCCAGGTCGATCCCTACAATGAGCAGTTCTTC
CASSQVDPYNEQFF
>TRBJ1-2|TRBV30|TRBD1|-
TGTGCCTGGGGCGGACAGGGCTATGGCTACACCTTC
CAWGGQGYGYTF
>TRBJ1-1|TRBV18|TRBD1|-
TGTGCCAGCTCACCACTAAAAACAGGGGAGAACACTGAAGCTTTCTTT
CASSPLKTGENTEAFF
>TRBJ2-3|TRBV24-1|-|-
TGTGCCACCAGTGATCCGGTTTTACTAGATACGCAGTATTTT
CATSDPVLLDTQYF
>TRBJ2-5|TRBV5-1|-|-
TGCGCCAGCAGCGAGGAAGAGACCCAGTACTTC
CASSEEETQYF
>TRBJ1-1|TRBV7-2|-|-
TGTGCCAGCAGCTTAGTGGCAGGGAACACTGAAGCTTTCTTT
CASSLVAGNTEAFF
>TRBJ2-4|TRBV30|TRBD1|-
TGTGCCTGGAGCCCCGGGACAGGGTCGTCTCAGTACTTC
CAWSPGTGSSQYF
>TRBJ2-1|TRBV28|TRBD1|-
TGTGCCAGCAGTGCGACAGGGGGGAGTGGTGAGCAGTTCTTC
CASSATGGSGEQFF
>TRBJ2-2|TRBV7-6|-|-
TGTGCCAGCAGCTTGGGCGCCCTCTCAATCGGGGAGCTGTTTTTT
CASSLGALSIGELFF
>TRBJ1-2|TRBV7-2|-|few
TGTGCCAGCAGCTCTCCATCCGACTACTATGGCTACACCTTC
CASSSPSDYYGYTF
>TRBJ2-5|TRBV6-5|-|-
TGTGCCAGCAGTTACTCGTTGACAGAGATGAAAGAGACCCAGTACTTC
CASSYSLTEMKETQYF
>TRBJ1-3|TRBV2|-|-
TGTCCCCGCCCGCGCGTTTTTGGAAACACCATATATTTT
CPRPRVFGNTIYF
>TRBJ2-7|TRBV5-4|-|-
TGTGCCAGCAGCGCGAATAACCGGGACTCTTACTACGAGCAGTACTTC
CASSANNRDSYYEQYF
>TRBJ2-7|TRBV4-3|-|few
TGCGCCAGCAGCCAAGATACATCTCGACAGAGTTCCTACGAGCAGTACTTC
CASSQDTSRQSSYEQYF
>TRBJ1-1|TRBV2|-|-
TGTGCCAGCAGTGAAAGCGAGGCCCGGACTGAAGCTTTCTTT
CASSESEARTEAFF
>TRBJ2-1|TRBV7-9|-|once
TGTGCCAGCAGCTCCTTTCTACCGAATGAGCAGTTCTTC
CASSSFLPNEQFF
>TRBJ2-7|TRBV5-4|-|-
TGTGCCAGCAGCAACGGTCTTAGGAGTGACTACGAGCAGTACTTC
CASSNGLRSDYEQYF
>TRBJ1-1|TRBV27|-|-
TGTGCCAGCAGTGGGAACAGGGTGAACACTGAAGCTTTCTTT
CASSGNRVNTEAFF
>TRBJ2-5|TRBV21-1|-|-
TGTGCCAGCAGCAAAGTCCTCGGGGAACAAGAGACCCAGTACTTC
CASSKVLGEQETQYF
>TRBJ2-1|TRBV7-3|TRBD1|few
TGTGCCAGCAGCTTGGCAGGCCCAGGGGGTGAGCAGTTCTTC
CASSLAGPGGEQFF
>TRBJ1-2|TRBV30|-|-
TGTGCCTGGAATGCAGGGTTCAACTATGGCTACACCTTC
CAWNAGFNYGYTF
>TRBJ1-2|TRBV30|TRBD1|-
TGTGCCTGGAGTGAGGGGGCGGTGTACTATGGCTACACCTTC
CAWSEGAVYYGYTF
>TRBJ2-1|TRBV5-1|-|-
TGCGCCAGCAGCTTGGGACAGTCCTACAATGAGCAGTTCTTC
CASSLGQSYNEQFF
>TRBJ2-2|TRBV11-2|TRBD2|-
TGTGCCAGCAGCTTCGGCGGGAGCTCCGGGGAGCTGTTTTTT
CASSFGGSSGELFF
>TRBJ1-5|TRBV4-1|-|-
TGCGCCAGCAGCCAGATGGGATACTCGGGGGATCAGCCCCAGCATTTT
CASSQMGYSGDQPQHF
>TRBJ1-1|TRBV9|TRBD1|once
TGTGCCAGCAGCGCCGGTTGGACGGGACAGGAAGCTTTCTTT
CASSAGWTGQEAFF
>TRBJ1-2|TRBV9|-|-
TGTGCCAGCAGCGTAGACTTCGGGGATGGCTACACCTTC
CASSVDFGDGYTF
>TRBJ1-2|TRBV28|-|-
TGTGCCAGCAGTCGGGGGGGAACCTATGGCTACACCTTC
CASSRGGTYGYTF
>TRBJ1-3|TRBV28|-|-
TGTGCCAGCAGTTCGCTCAGGGTCCCCTCTGGAAACACCATATATTTT
CASSSLRVPSGNTIYF
>TRBJ2-3|TRBV5-3|TRBD2|-
TGTGCCAGAAGCTTTGTCCCAGCGGGAGCGGAAGATACGCAGTATTTT
CARSFVPAGAEDTQYF
>TRBJ2-1|TRBV19|-|once
TGTGCCAGTAGTGTCCGAGGGAATGAGCAGTTCTTC
CASSVRGNEQFF
>TRBJ1-1|TRBV7-8|TRBD1|-
TGTGCCAGCAGCTTAACAGGGGCGGCGGTCTTACGACGGGCTTTCTTT
CASSLTGAAVLRRAFF
>TRBJ2-6|TRBV28|TRBD1|-
TGTGCCAGCAGTTTCCCTTTGGGACAGGGTTTCACTGGGGCCAACGTCCTGACTTTC
CASSFPLGQGFTGANVLTF
>TRBJ2-5|TRBV12-3/TRBV12-4|-|-
TGTGCCAGCAGTTTTAACAGGGAAGAGACCCAGTACTTC
CASSFNREETQYF
>TRBJ2-1|TRBV4-2|TRBD2|-
TGTGCCAGCAGCCTCGGGACTAGCGGGAGTAGCCCCTACAATGAGCAGTTCTTC
CASSLGTSGSSPYNEQFF
>TRBJ2-7|TRBV30|TRBD2|-
TGTGCCTGGAGTCCCGGGACTAGTCTCTACGAGCAGTACTTC
CAWSPGTSLYEQYF
>TRBJ1-2|TRBV5-4|-|-
TGTGCCAGCAGCTTACGGCAGACAGCAGCCTATGGCTACACCTTC
CASSLRQTAAYGYTF